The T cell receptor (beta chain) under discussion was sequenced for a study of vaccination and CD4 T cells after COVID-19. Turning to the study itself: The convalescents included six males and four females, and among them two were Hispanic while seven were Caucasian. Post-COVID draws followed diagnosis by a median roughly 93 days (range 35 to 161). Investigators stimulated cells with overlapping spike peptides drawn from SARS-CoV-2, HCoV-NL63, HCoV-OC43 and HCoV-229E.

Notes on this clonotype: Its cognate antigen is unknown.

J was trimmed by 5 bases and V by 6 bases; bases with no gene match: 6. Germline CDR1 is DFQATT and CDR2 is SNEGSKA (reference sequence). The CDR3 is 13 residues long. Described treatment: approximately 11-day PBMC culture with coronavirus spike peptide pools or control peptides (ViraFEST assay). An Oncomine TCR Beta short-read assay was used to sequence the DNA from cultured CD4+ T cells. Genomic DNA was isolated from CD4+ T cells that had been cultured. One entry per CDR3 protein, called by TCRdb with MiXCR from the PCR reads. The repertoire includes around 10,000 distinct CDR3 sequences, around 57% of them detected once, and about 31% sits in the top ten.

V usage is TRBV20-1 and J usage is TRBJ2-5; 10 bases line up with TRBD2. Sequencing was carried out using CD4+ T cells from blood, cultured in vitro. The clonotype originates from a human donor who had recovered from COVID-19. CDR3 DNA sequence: TGCAGTGCGGAACTAGCGGGGCATGAGACCCAGTACTTC. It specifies CSAELAGHETQYF.